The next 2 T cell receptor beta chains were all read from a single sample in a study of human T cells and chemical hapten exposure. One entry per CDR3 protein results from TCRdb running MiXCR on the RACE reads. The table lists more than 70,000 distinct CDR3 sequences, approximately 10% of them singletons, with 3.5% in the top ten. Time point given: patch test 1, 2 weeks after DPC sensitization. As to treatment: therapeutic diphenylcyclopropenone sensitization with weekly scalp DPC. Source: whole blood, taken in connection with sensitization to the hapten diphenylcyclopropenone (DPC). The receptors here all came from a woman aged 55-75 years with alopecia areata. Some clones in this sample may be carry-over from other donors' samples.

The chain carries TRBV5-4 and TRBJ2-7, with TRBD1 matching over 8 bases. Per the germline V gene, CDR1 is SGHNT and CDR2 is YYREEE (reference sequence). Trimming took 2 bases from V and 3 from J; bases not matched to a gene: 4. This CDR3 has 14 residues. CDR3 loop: CASSLQGGGYEQYF. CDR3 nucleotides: TGTGCCAGCAGCTTACAGGGGGGAGGCTACGAGCAGTACTTC.

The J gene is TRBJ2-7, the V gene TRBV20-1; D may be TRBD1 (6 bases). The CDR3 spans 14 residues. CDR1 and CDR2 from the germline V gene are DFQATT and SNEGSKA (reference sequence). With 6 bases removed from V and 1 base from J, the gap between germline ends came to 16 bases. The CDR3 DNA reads TGCAGTGCCCAAGGTGGGGGCAAGTCCTACGAGCAGTACTTC. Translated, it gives CSAQGGGKSYEQYF.